This section outlines one T cell receptor (beta chain) sequence together with its context. The CDR3 runs 16 residues. Unmatched junction bases numbered 9, after V lost 4 bases and J lost 4 bases. CDR1 is SNHLY and CDR2 is FYNNEI in the germline V gene. Among the donors, all were healthy bone marrow donors. This sample is drawn from a study of cytomegalovirus exposure and HLA in healthy donors. The overall study: Earlier, 95 million to 130 million unique TCR beta sequences were recovered from around 180 million T cells by an analysis.

Primers: 60 Vbeta forward and 13 Jbeta reverse. The data were produced by immunoSEQ multiplex PCR, yet TCRdb's version contains in-frame clones alone and is incomplete. The sample shows fewer than 200,000 clones, around four fifths of them seen only once. This rearrangement joins TRBV2 to TRBJ2-7; 11 bases map to TRBD2. This clonotype was obtained from a man aged 50 to 59 in good health and CMV-seronegative. The source material was PBMCs. The CDR3 loop is CASSVEGASGGYEQYF. Written as DNA, the CDR3 is TGTGCCAGCAGTGTTGAGGGGGCTAGCGGGGGGTACGAGCAGTACTTC.